One sample yielded the 23 T cell receptor beta chains listed below, sequenced in a study of T-cell reconstitution after alpha-beta-depleted transplantation in children. TCRbeta library construction was performed incorporating unique molecular identifiers. TCRdb itself ran the PCR reads through MiXCR, one entry per CDR3 protein. The table records about 690,000 distinct CDR3 sequences, around a sixth of them present only once. The sample consisted of PBMCs from the stem cell graft donor, taken from the stem cell graft. The receptors come from a human donor who donated a stem cell graft to a child with acute myeloid leukemia.

This rearrangement joins TRBV6-6 to TRBJ1-2, with TRBD1 matching over 9 bases. The length of the CDR3 is 12 residues. V was clipped by 10 bases and J by 3 bases; unmatched bases: 3. Germline V gene sequence: CDR1 MNHNY, CDR2 SVGAGI (reference sequence). CDR3 sequence reads: CATRQGDYGYTF. DNA for the CDR3: TGTGCCACCCGACAGGGGGACTATGGCTACACCTTC.

This clonotype was counted many times. The CDR3, as DNA: TGCAGCGTTGAACGCAGGACCGGGGAGCTGTTTTTT. It codes for CSVERRTGELFF. V and J are TRBV29-1 and TRBJ2-2; D gene ambiguous. V lost 2 bases and J 5 bases, leaving 6 bases between the germline ends. The CDR3 runs 12 residues. Germline V gene lookup returns CDR1 SQVTM and CDR2 ANQGSEA.

This clonotype showed up many times. The chain joins TRBV20-1 to TRBJ2-7; TRBD2 agrees at 7 bases. Germline V gene lookup returns CDR1 DFQATT and CDR2 SNEGSKA (reference sequence). The CDR3 runs 15 residues. The J segment lost 2 bases and the V segment lost 4 bases, leaving 11 bases of the junction unmatched. Written as DNA, the CDR3 is TGCAGTGCTACCTTCGGGGCGGGGGATGCCTACGAGCAGTACGTC. It yields the protein CSATFGAGDAYEQYV.

This clonotype was counted many times. The chain is built from TRBV12-3 or TRBV12-4 and TRBJ2-7; D is undetermined. CDR3 length: 11 residues. V was shortened by 6 bases and J by 5 bases, with 8 bases between the two germline ends. The CDR3 reads CASSHDDEQYF. DNA for the CDR3: TGTGCCAGCAGCCACGACGACGAGCAGTACTTC.

This clonotype has a count of ten or more. The chain uses TRBV20-1 and TRBJ1-1; D unclear. The CDR3 is made up of 11 amino acids. The germline V gene encodes CDR1 DFQATT and CDR2 SNEGSKA (reference sequence). Trimming shortened V by 3 bases and J by 11 bases, and 13 bases separated the two germline ends. CDR3 in DNA: TGCAGTGCTAGGATTAAGGCTGTGGCTTTCTTT. It is translated as CSARIKAVAFF.

This clonotype showed up just a few times. The chain combines TRBV7-3 with TRBJ2-1; 10 bases line up with TRBD2. The CDR3 is 15 amino acids. V was clipped by 9 bases and J by 6 bases; unmatched bases: 11. CDR1 and CDR2 (germline): SGHTA, FQGTGA. This CDR3 is CASATSGGAGNEQFF. The CDR3 nucleotides read TGTGCCAGTGCGACCAGCGGGGGGGCCGGCAATGAGCAGTTCTTC.

This clonotype has just a few counts. V is TRBV7-3 and J is TRBJ2-7; D tentatively reads TRBD1 or TRBD2 (5 bases each). The V end was cut by 1 base, the J end by 2 bases, with 12 bases between. The germline V gene has CDR1 SGHTA and CDR2 FQGTGA. The CDR3 spans 15 residues. DNA for the CDR3: TGTGCCAGCAGCTTAAATGGGCAGGGACCCTACGAGCAGTACTTC. Translated, it gives CASSLNGQGPYEQYF.

This clonotype appeared a few times. This chain joins TRBV5-5 and TRBJ2-7; 7 bases line up with TRBD1. The CDR3 length is 16 residues. V lost 4 bases and J lost 6; bases outside the gene matches: 16. The germline V gene encodes CDR1 SGHKS and CDR2 YYEKEE (reference sequence). CDR3 sequence (DNA): TGTGCCAGCAGCACGGTGATCGCAGGGGGTTTCGCCGAGCAGTACGTC. Translation: CASSTVIAGGFAEQYV.

This clonotype came up many times. The rearrangement uses TRBV6-6 and TRBJ2-1; D gene uncertain. The germline V and J ends were trimmed by 3 bases and 5 bases, with 5 bases remaining between them. This CDR3 is built from 12 residues. Germline V lookup: CDR1 MNHNY, CDR2 SVGAGI (reference sequence). The chain's CDR3 is CASSYMNNEQFF. The CDR3 DNA sequence: TGTGCCAGCAGTTATATGAACAATGAGCAGTTCTTC.

This clonotype has a handful of counts. V gene TRBV19 combines with J gene TRBJ2-1; D may match TRBD1 or TRBD2 (5 bases each). V lost 3 bases and J 0 bases, leaving 12 bases between the germline ends. CDR1 LNHDA and CDR2 SQIVND come from the germline V gene (reference sequence). The CDR3 contains 16 residues. DNA of the CDR3: TGTGCCAGTAGTATGGGGCGGGTTAGCTCCTACAATGAGCAGTTCTTC. Encoded protein: CASSMGRVSSYNEQFF.

V is TRBV20-1 and J is TRBJ2-1; perhaps TRBD2 as D (7 bases). This CDR3 spans 15 amino acids. Germline V lookup: CDR1 DFQATT, CDR2 SNEGSKA (reference sequence). V was shortened by 1 base and J by 4 bases, with 14 bases between the two germline ends. CDR3 bases: TGCAGTGCTAGAGGGGTGGGGGGGCCGTACAATGAGCAGTTCTTC. Translation: CSARGVGGPYNEQFF.

This clonotype came up many times. V gene TRBV7-6 combines with J gene TRBJ2-1; D unresolved. CDR1 and CDR2 (germline): SGHVS, FNYEAQ. The CDR3 extends over 15 amino acids. V was cut by 5 bases and J by 0 bases, with 11 bases left in between. For the CDR3, the DNA is TGTGCCAGCAGCCAGTACCAAAGCTCCTACAATGAGCAGTTCTTC. Translated: CASSQYQSSYNEQFF.

There are a few counts of this clonotype. The gene calls are TRBV5-1 and TRBJ1-3; D is unclear. CDR1 is SGHRS and CDR2 is YFSETQ in the germline V gene. The CDR3 length is 14 residues. Trimming shortened V by 4 bases and J by 0 bases, and 8 bases separated the two germline ends. The CDR3 reads CASSNSYSGNTIYF. The DNA for the CDR3 is TGCGCCAGCAGCAACAGTTACTCTGGAAACACCATATATTTT.

There are a few counts of this clonotype. The rearrangement joins TRBV20-1 to TRBJ2-1; perhaps TRBD2 as D (5 bases). Trimming stripped 6 bases from V and 8 bases from J, with 20 bases between. The germline CDR1 and CDR2 sequences are DFQATT and SNEGSKA (reference sequence). The CDR3 runs to 14 residues. This CDR3 is CSASTRIAGDEQFF. The CDR3 nucleotides read TGCAGTGCCTCAACTAGAATAGCCGGCGATGAGCAGTTCTTC.

This clonotype was observed at least ten times. The chain employs TRBV29-1 and TRBJ2-3, with unresolved D. The CDR3 consists of 13 residues. Germline V gene sequence: CDR1 SQVTM, CDR2 ANQGSEA. Trimming removed 7 bases at V and 4 bases at J, with 15 bases between. CDR3 in DNA: TGCAGCGGCCTACTACCTGGGGCAGATACGCAGTATTTT. This translates into CSGLLPGADTQYF.

This clonotype has only a few counts. The rearrangement links TRBV5-1 to TRBJ2-2; D may match TRBD1 or TRBD2 (5 bases each). V was pared by 7 bases and J by 7 bases, with 20 bases between. CDR3 size: 15 residues. The germline gives CDR1 SGHRS, CDR2 YFSETQ. The CDR3 DNA reads as TGCGCCAGCCTAAACGGGGCAGTTCCCGTCGGGGAGCTGTTTTTT. This translates into CASLNGAVPVGELFF.

This clonotype has a count of ten or more. This chain uses TRBV20-1 with TRBJ1-3; D ambiguous. CDR3 length: 14 amino acids. Trimming removed 2 bases from V and 7 bases from J, with 15 bases in between. Per germline, CDR1 DFQATT and CDR2 SNEGSKA (reference sequence). CDR3 nucleotide sequence: TGCAGTGCTAGAAGCCGGTTGTTTGAGAACACCATATATTTT. Its translation is CSARSRLFENTIYF.

The chain couples TRBV20-1 to TRBJ2-1, with 11 bases lining up with TRBD2. The CDR3 sequence is 18 residues long. Trimming cost V 6 bases and J 5 bases; bases outside gene matches: 18. Germline-derived CDR1 and CDR2 are DFQATT and SNEGSKA (reference sequence). The CDR3 DNA reads as TGCAGTGCCCCCTTATCGGGTAGCGGGGGGGTCGGGAACAATGAGCAGTTCTTC. This gives the protein CSAPLSGSGGVGNNEQFF.

This chain connects TRBV7-2 to TRBJ1-2, with 10 bases lining up with TRBD1. Germline-derived CDR1 and CDR2 are SGHTA and FQGNSA. J was trimmed by 1 base and V by 5 bases; bases with no gene match: 4. The CDR3 length is 15 residues. The chain's CDR3 is CASSPWTGGNYGYTF. The CDR3 DNA is TGTGCCAGCAGCCCATGGACAGGGGGTAACTATGGCTACACCTTC.

This chain links TRBV7-2 with TRBJ2-3; D is unresolved. V was trimmed by 5 bases and J by 5 bases, leaving 11 bases between them. The germline V gene has CDR1 SGHTA and CDR2 FQGNSA. CDR3 size: 13 residues. The CDR3 loop reads CASSPANLDTQYF. CDR3 bases: TGTGCCAGCAGCCCCGCCAATTTAGATACGCAGTATTTT. The full variable domain, its missing parts supplied by reference TRBV7-2 and TRBJ2-3, is GAGVSQSPSNKVTEKGKDVELRCDPISGHTALYWYRQSLGQGLEFLIYFQGNSAPDKSGLPSDRFSAERTGGSVSTLTIQRTQQEDSAVYLCASSPANLDTQYFGPGTRLTVL.

This clonotype was counted only a few times. The chain combines TRBV5-1 with TRBJ2-5, with 9 bases fitting TRBD1. Per germline, CDR1 SGHRS and CDR2 YFSETQ. The CDR3 covers 16 residues. V trimming: 0 bases; J trimming: 5 bases; junction bases outside the gene matches: 8. CDR3 protein: CASSLDRTGGRETQYF. In DNA form, the CDR3 reads TGCGCCAGCAGCTTGGATCGCACAGGGGGCAGGGAGACCCAGTACTTC.

The sample holds a few counts of this clonotype. The CDR3 is CSAPRAQTTDTQYF. The CDR3 region has the DNA TGCAGTGCCCCGAGGGCACAGACCACAGATACGCAGTATTTT. J is TRBJ2-3 and V is TRBV20-1, with TRBD2 as a possible D gene (5 bases). Germline V gene data show CDR1 as DFQATT and CDR2 as SNEGSKA (reference sequence). The CDR3 is 14 residues long. Trimming cost V 6 bases and J 2 bases, with 15 bases left between them.

This clonotype came up a few times. V usage is TRBV5-1 and J usage is TRBJ1-6; D not certain. The V and J ends lost 6 bases and 0 bases respectively, with 13 bases between them. Looked up from germline, CDR1 is SGHRS and CDR2 is YFSETQ. CDR3 length equals 16 residues. CDR3 bases: TGCGCCAGCAAGGACGAGGTAAACTCCTATAATTCACCCCTCCACTTT. This sequence encodes CASKDEVNSYNSPLHF.